The 3 T cell receptor beta chains reported below all come from one sample, sequenced in a study of T-cell memory formation after mild COVID-19. One entry per CDR3 protein results from TCRdb running MiXCR on the 5' RACE reads. This table holds 150,000 to 200,000 distinct CDR3 sequences, 9.5% to 13% found once. Sample: PBMCs or a T cell subset sorted from them (not recorded which). These receptors were obtained from a young man who had mild COVID-19 (a few samples of this study predate the infection). Cell type and time point are not known.

A few counts support this clonotype. The chain has TRBV6-5 and TRBJ2-6; 7 positions agree with TRBD2. V dropped 0 bases and J dropped 2; count of bases not matched to a gene: 1. The CDR3 length is 16 residues. Germline-derived CDR1 and CDR2 are MNHEY and SVGAGI. The CDR3 nucleotides are TGTGCCAGCAGTTACTCCCGGGGGGCTGGGGCCAACGTCCTGACTTTC. It yields the protein CASSYSRGAGANVLTF.

The chain uses TRBV5-6 and TRBJ2-3; 14 nucleotides line up with TRBD2. V dropped 4 bases and J dropped 7; count of bases not matched to a gene: 8. Germline CDR1 is SGHDT and CDR2 is YYEEEE. The CDR3 spans 16 residues. CDR3 sequence: CASSEGLAGVWNTQYF. CDR3 nucleotide sequence: TGTGCCAGCAGCGAGGGACTAGCGGGGGTATGGAATACGCAGTATTTT. The entire variable domain, with the rest obtained from reference TRBV5-6 and TRBJ2-3, is as follows: DAGVTQSPTHLIKTRGQQVTLRCSPKSGHDTVSWYQQALGQGPQFIFQYYEEEERQRGNFPDRFSGHQFPNYSSELNVNALLLGDSALYLCASSEGLAGVWNTQYFGPGTRLTVL.

The gene calls are TRBV5-1 and TRBJ1-1; tentative D call: TRBD1 (6 bases). Germline CDR1 SGHRS, CDR2 YFSETQ. V was cut by 5 bases and J by 2 bases, with 13 bases left in between. CDR3 size: 14 residues. The CDR3 loop reads CASRQGSSNTEAFF. CDR3 in DNA: TGCGCCAGCAGGCAGGGGTCTTCAAACACTGAAGCTTTCTTT.